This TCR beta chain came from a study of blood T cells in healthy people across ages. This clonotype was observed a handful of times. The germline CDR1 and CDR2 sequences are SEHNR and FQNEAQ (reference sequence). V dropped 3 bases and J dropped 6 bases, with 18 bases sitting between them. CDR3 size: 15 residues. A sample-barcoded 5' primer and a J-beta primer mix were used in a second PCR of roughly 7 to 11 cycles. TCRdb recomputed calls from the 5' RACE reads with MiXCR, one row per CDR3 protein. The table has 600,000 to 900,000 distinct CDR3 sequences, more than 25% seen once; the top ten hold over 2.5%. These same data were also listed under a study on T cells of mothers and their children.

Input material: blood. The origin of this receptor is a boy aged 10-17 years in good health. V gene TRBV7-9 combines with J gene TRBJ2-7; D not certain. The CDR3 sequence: CASSFESALSGEQYF. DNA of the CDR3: TGTGCCAGCAGCTTCGAATCGGCCCTCTCCGGCGAGCAGTACTTC.